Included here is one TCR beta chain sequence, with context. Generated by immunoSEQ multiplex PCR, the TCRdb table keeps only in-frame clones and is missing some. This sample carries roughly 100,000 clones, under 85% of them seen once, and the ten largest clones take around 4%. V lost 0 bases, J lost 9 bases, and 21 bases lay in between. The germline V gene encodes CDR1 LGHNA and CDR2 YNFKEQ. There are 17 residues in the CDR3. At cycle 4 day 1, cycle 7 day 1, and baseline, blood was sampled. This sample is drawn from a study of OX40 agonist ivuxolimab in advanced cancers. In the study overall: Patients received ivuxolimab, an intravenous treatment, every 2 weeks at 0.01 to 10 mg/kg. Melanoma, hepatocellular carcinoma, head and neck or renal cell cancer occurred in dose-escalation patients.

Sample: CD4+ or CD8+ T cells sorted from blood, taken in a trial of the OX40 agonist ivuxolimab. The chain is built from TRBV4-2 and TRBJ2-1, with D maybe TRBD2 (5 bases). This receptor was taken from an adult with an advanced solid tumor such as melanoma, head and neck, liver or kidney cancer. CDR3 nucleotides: TGTGCCAGCAGCCAAGAGAACGGAGCGGACCGGAGCAGTGAGCAGTTCTTC. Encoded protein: CASSQENGADRSSEQFF.